This T cell receptor beta chain comes out of a study of tumor and adjacent non-tumor tissue in lung cancer. Study background: Patients were aged roughly 30 to 76, some 10 men and 4 to 6 women, stage I to III. Points from the study as a whole: Tumor tissue had significantly higher TCR diversity than normal lung. Shorter survival was associated with higher TCR diversity in tumors. Top 100 clones took a larger repertoire share in normal lung.

The library came from three nested PCR rounds adapted from ARM-PCR protocols. TCRdb re-called the multiplex PCR reads with MiXCR, one entry per CDR3 protein. The data show about 82,000 distinct CDR3 sequences, roughly 73% seen once. In regard to this clonotype: Its specificity is unknown. A read error may account for a junction end that differs from germline.

RNA was extracted from bulk tissue without any cell sorting. The sequence was obtained from a woman aged 50 to 60 with non-small cell lung cancer. The sample was lung tumor tissue.

The CDR3 DNA reads as TGTGCCAACAGTGTAGGGACAGGGGCGGGTCAGCCCCAGTATTTT. Protein product: CANSVGTGAGQPQYF. V is TRBV6-2 or TRBV6-3 and J is TRBJ1-5, with TRBD1 identical over 10 bases. The end of the DNA aligns better with TRBJ2-3, so the J call may be wrong. CDR1 is MNHEY, CDR2 SVGEGT, per germline. The CDR3 sequence is 15 residues long.